This entry lists 20 T cell receptor beta chains sequenced from one sample in a study of control samples from healthy donors and cancer patients. Profiling relied on immunoSEQ multiplex PCR, and the TCRdb table lists in-frame clones only, not all of them. The table has approximately 190,000 clones, about nine tenths seen once; the top ten hold approximately 2%. The specimen was blood. These receptors were obtained from a man younger than 45 in good health.

This clone was found once. The rearrangement uses TRBV12-3 or TRBV12-4 and TRBJ1-6; D gene unclear. The V end lost 8 bases, the J end lost 6 bases, and 11 bases lay between the germline ends. The CDR3 runs 13 residues. The CDR3 coding sequence is TGTGCCAGCGGGATCCGGGGTAATTCACCCCTCCACTTT. Translated, it gives CASGIRGNSPLHF.

The chain employs TRBV12-3 or TRBV12-4 and TRBJ2-7; a possible D gene is TRBD2 (5 bases). CDR3 length equals 13 residues. V dropped 2 bases and J dropped 7 bases, with 12 bases sitting between them. CDR3 in amino acids: CASSLIQRGEQYF. The DNA of the CDR3 is TGTGCCAGCAGTTTAATCCAGCGCGGGGAGCAGTACTTC.

The rearrangement links TRBV5-1 to TRBJ1-1; D may be TRBD1 (6 bases). The CDR3 is 16 residues long. The germline CDR1 and CDR2 sequences are SGHRS and YFSETQ. The germline V and J ends were trimmed by 0 bases and 4 bases, with 16 bases remaining between them. The CDR3 DNA follows: TGCGCCAGCAGCTTGGGTCCGGGGGGCAGCGGCACTGAAGCTTTCTTT. The encoded protein is CASSLGPGGSGTEAFF. The whole variable domain, filled in from reference TRBV5-1 and TRBJ1-1, reads KAGVTQTPRYLIKTRGQQVTLSCSPISGHRSVSWYQQTPGQGLQFLFEYFSETQRNKGNFPGRFSGRQFSNSRSEMNVSTLELGDSALYLCASSLGPGGSGTEAFFGQGTRLTVV.

V is TRBV19 and J is TRBJ1-2, with a weak D call TRBD1 (6 bases). The germline V and J ends were trimmed by 5 bases and 6 bases, with 10 bases remaining between them. The CDR3 is 12 residues long. Per the germline V gene, CDR1 is LNHDA and CDR2 is SQIVND (reference sequence). This chain's CDR3 is CASSVYRDGYTF. The DNA of the CDR3 is TGTGCCAGTAGTGTCTACAGGGATGGCTACACCTTC.

This sequence joins TRBV19 and TRBJ2-7; unclear D gene. The CDR3 is 13 amino acids. V lost 6 bases to trimming and J lost 3 bases, with 12 bases between them. Germline V gene data show CDR1 as LNHDA and CDR2 as SQIVND (reference sequence). CDR3 nucleotide sequence: TGTGCCAGTAGCGAAGTTCAGTTCTACGAGCAGTACTTC. Protein: CASSEVQFYEQYF.

The V call is TRBV30, the J call TRBJ1-3, with unresolved D. This CDR3 has 16 residues. V shed 1 base and J shed 0 bases, with 13 bases lying between them. CDR1 GTSNPN and CDR2 SVGIG come from the germline V gene (reference sequence). CDR3 in DNA: TGTGCCTGGAGTGATTCCCAGGACTTCTCTGGAAACACCATATATTTT. This sequence encodes CAWSDSQDFSGNTIYF.

The gene calls are TRBV11-2 and TRBJ1-2; 9 bases agree with TRBD1. Germline CDR1 reads SGHAT; CDR2 reads FQNNGV. V lost 0 bases and J lost 8; bases outside the gene matches: 1. The length of the CDR3 is 13 residues. This chain's CDR3 is CASSLEGQGGYTF. The CDR3 nucleotides read TGTGCCAGCAGCTTAGAGGGACAGGGAGGCTACACCTTC.

V and J are TRBV12-3 or TRBV12-4 and TRBJ2-7; D is undetermined. With 1 base removed from V and 7 bases from J, the gap between germline ends came to 8 bases. The CDR3 is 12 amino acids. CDR3 nucleotides: TGTGCCAGCAGTTTAGGGTTTCTGGAGCAGTACTTC. This translates into CASSLGFLEQYF.

The V call is TRBV3-1 (or the pseudogene TRBV3-2), the J call TRBJ2-7, with 12 bases that match TRBD1. The germline CDR1 and CDR2 sequences are LGHDT and YNNKEL (reference sequence). J was trimmed by 5 bases and V by 4 bases; bases with no gene match: 3. The length of the CDR3 is 14 residues. The CDR3 sequence is CASSPGQGAHEQYF. The CDR3 DNA reads TGTGCCAGCAGCCCGGGACAGGGGGCCCACGAGCAGTACTTC.

The V call is TRBV3-1 (or the pseudogene TRBV3-2), the J call TRBJ2-7; D ambiguous. V lost 8 bases, J lost 6 bases, and 17 bases lay in between. The germline V gene encodes CDR1 LGHDT and CDR2 YNNKEL (reference sequence). This CDR3 spans 13 amino acids. The CDR3: CASRLFPSPEQYF. Here the CDR3 DNA reads TGTGCCAGCCGACTTTTTCCCTCTCCCGAGCAGTACTTC.

V gene TRBV3-1 (or the pseudogene TRBV3-2) combines with J gene TRBJ1-1; D possibly corresponds to TRBD1 (5 bases). Germline V CDR1 and CDR2: LGHDT, YNNKEL (reference sequence). This CDR3 region has 13 residues. V lost 6 bases, J lost 5 bases, and 13 bases lay in between. The CDR3 loop reads CASRQMTVTEAFF. The CDR3 DNA reads as TGTGCCAGCAGGCAGATGACAGTAACTGAAGCTTTCTTT.

This clone was detected only a few times. This chain connects TRBV6-6 to TRBJ1-5; possible D gene TRBD1, 5 bases. This CDR3 spans 14 amino acids. Trimming removed 4 bases from V and 2 bases from J, with 9 bases in between. The germline V gene encodes CDR1 MNHNY and CDR2 SVGAGI (reference sequence). The CDR3 region is CASSSGGGNQPQHF. The CDR3 DNA is TGTGCCAGCAGTTCGGGAGGGGGCAATCAGCCCCAGCATTTT.

V and J are TRBV5-4 and TRBJ1-4; D is undetermined. The CDR3 has 15 residues. Germline CDR1 and CDR2: SGHNT and YYREEE (reference sequence). Between the trimmed V and J ends, which lost 4 bases and 1 base, there was a span of 11 bases. CDR3 in DNA: TGTGCCAGCAGCCCCGGTTCTGGAACTAATGAAAAACTGTTTTTT. Amino acids: CASSPGSGTNEKLFF.

The chain recombines TRBV7-9 with TRBJ1-4; 7 nucleotides line up with TRBD1. The CDR3 contains 16 residues. Germline assignment: CDR1 SEHNR and CDR2 FQNEAQ (reference sequence). Trimming took 5 bases from V and 8 from J; bases not matched to a gene: 14. The CDR3 DNA reads TGTGCCAGCAGCGTGATGTCCGGGACAGCCTCGGAAAAACTGTTTTTT. Residues: CASSVMSGTASEKLFF.

The CDR3 DNA is TGTGCCTGGGCCGGGACAGATTACACTGAAGCTTTCTTT. Encoded protein: CAWAGTDYTEAFF. The rearrangement links TRBV30 to TRBJ1-1, with 7 positions matching TRBD1. The CDR3 covers 13 residues. CDR1 is GTSNPN and CDR2 is SVGIG in the germline V gene (reference sequence). The V segment lost 5 bases and the J segment 3 bases; nucleotides outside the gene matches: 6.

The V call is TRBV20-1, the J call TRBJ2-1; D not resolved. The CDR3 has 11 amino acids. CDR1 is DFQATT, CDR2 SNEGSKA, per germline (reference sequence). Between the trimmed V and J ends, which lost 5 bases and 2 bases, there was a span of 4 bases. CDR3 nucleotide sequence: TGCAGTGCTGAACCCTACAATGAGCAGTTCTTC. Protein product: CSAEPYNEQFF.

This clone has only one observation. The chain combines TRBV6-6 with TRBJ1-4; possible D gene TRBD1, 6 bases. Germline values: CDR1 MNHNY, CDR2 SVGAGI (reference sequence). CDR3 size: 16 residues. V lost 5 bases to trimming and J lost 11 bases, with 24 bases between them. CDR3 amino acids: CASSPKHPTGSGKLFF. DNA of the CDR3: TGTGCCAGCAGTCCTAAACATCCGACAGGATCGGGGAAACTGTTTTTT.

V and J are TRBV24-1 and TRBJ2-1; maybe TRBD2 (6 bases). The V end lost 7 bases, the J end lost 0 bases, and 12 bases lay between the germline ends. Per germline, CDR1 KGHDR and CDR2 SFDVKD. The CDR3 is made up of 15 amino acids. The CDR3 nucleotides are TGTGCCACCAGCCCCGGGGGACCCTCCTACAATGAGCAGTTCTTC. This encodes CATSPGGPSYNEQFF.

J is TRBJ2-1 and V is TRBV6-1; 8 bases align to TRBD1. CDR3 length equals 16 residues. Looked up from germline, CDR1 is MNHNS and CDR2 is SASEGT. V lost 1 base, J lost 2 bases, and 4 bases stayed unmatched. CDR3 sequence reads: CASSEEQGGPYNEQFF. The CDR3, as DNA: TGTGCCAGCAGTGAAGAACAGGGGGGCCCCTACAATGAGCAGTTCTTC.

The chain links TRBV29-1 to TRBJ1-2; no firm D call. Germline V lookup: CDR1 SQVTM, CDR2 ANQGSEA. The V gene lost 1 base and the J gene lost 8 bases, with 11 bases spanning the gap. This CDR3 has 12 residues. This chain's CDR3 is CSVEGGGWGYTF. The CDR3 DNA is TGCAGCGTTGAAGGTGGCGGCTGGGGCTACACCTTC.